The next 9 T cell receptor beta chains were all read from a single sample in a study of T cell changes during pregnancy in multiple sclerosis. Clones were read by immunoSEQ multiplex PCR, and TCRdb kept only the in-frame ones, dropping some. Among fewer than 90,000 clones listed, about 90% were seen once. Specimen: peripheral blood, collected in the second trimester of pregnancy. All receptors come from a female donor with multiple sclerosis, enrolled in a pregnancy study.

CDR3 region: CASSEQGNQPQHF. CDR3 coding DNA: TGTGCCAGCAGTGAACAGGGGAATCAGCCCCAGCATTTT. The rearrangement links TRBV27 to TRBJ1-5; TRBD1 matches 7 bases. CDR1 is MNHEY, CDR2 SMNVEV, per germline (reference sequence). The CDR3 totals 13 residues. With 5 bases clipped from V and 4 bases from J, the junction kept 2 bases outside the gene matches.

This chain links TRBV9 with TRBJ2-5; TRBD1 agrees at 12 bases. CDR1 and CDR2 (germline): SGDLS, YYNGEE. V was pared by 5 bases and J by 5 bases, with 16 bases of the junction left unmatched. This CDR3 region has 18 residues. CDR3 bases: TGTGCCAGCAGTTACGGGACAGGGGGCCCGCAGGTGAGGGAGACCCAGTACTTC. This codes for CASSYGTGGPQVRETQYF.

V and J are TRBV5-5 and TRBJ2-1; D is perhaps TRBD1 (6 bases). V lost 1 base and J lost 6, with 17 bases in between. Germline lookup yields CDR1 SGHKS and CDR2 YYEKEE (reference sequence). There are 16 residues in the CDR3. The CDR3: CASSLIDRQTFNEQFF. The CDR3 nucleotides are TGTGCCAGCAGCTTGATCGACAGGCAAACGTTCAATGAGCAGTTCTTC.

The V and J genes are TRBV7-6 and TRBJ2-2; TRBD2 aligns across 11 bases. With V trimmed by 5 bases and J by 4 bases, 6 bases remained unmatched. Germline V CDR1 and CDR2: SGHVS, FNYEAQ. CDR3 size: 16 residues. As DNA, the CDR3 is TGTGCCAGCAGCCTCCTAGCGGGGGGCGGCACCGGGGAGCTGTTTTTT. Translating it yields CASSLLAGGGTGELFF. The entire variable domain, with the rest obtained from reference TRBV7-6 and TRBJ2-2, is as follows: GAGVSQSPRYKVTKRGQDVALRCDPISGHVSLYWYRQALGQGPEFLTYFNYEAQQDKSGLPNDRFSAERPEGSISTLTIQRTEQRDSAMYRCASSLLAGGGTGELFFGEGSRLTVL.

This chain uses TRBV5-5 with TRBJ1-4, with D unclear. The CDR3 has 13 amino acids. V lost 6 bases and J lost 7, with 13 bases in between. Germline loops: CDR1 SGHKS, CDR2 YYEKEE (reference sequence). The CDR3 loop reads CASTQRTGEKLFF. For the CDR3, the DNA is TGTGCCAGCACCCAACGTACGGGTGAAAAACTGTTTTTT.

The V gene is TRBV29-1, the J gene TRBJ1-2, with TRBD1 as a possible D gene (6 bases). The V end was cut by 6 bases, the J end by 6 bases, with 14 bases between. The CDR3 runs 12 residues. Germline values: CDR1 SQVTM, CDR2 ANQGSEA. The CDR3 loop reads CSVQRGLDGYTF. The CDR3 DNA follows: TGCAGCGTCCAGCGGGGGCTAGATGGCTACACCTTC.

This sequence joins TRBV27 and TRBJ1-1; 7 nucleotides align to TRBD1. Trimming removed 0 bases from V and 2 bases from J; junction bases left unmatched: 3. CDR1 and CDR2 (germline): MNHEY, SMNVEV (reference sequence). The CDR3 runs to 15 residues. The CDR3 here is CASSLSPGGNTEAFF. CDR3 bases: TGTGCCAGCAGTTTATCGCCAGGGGGAAACACTGAAGCTTTCTTT.

The chain joins TRBV15 to TRBJ2-7, with D maybe TRBD1 (6 bases). Trimming took 3 bases from V and 4 from J, leaving 16 bases between them. Germline V gives CDR1 LNHNV, CDR2 YYDKDF (reference sequence). The CDR3 spans 15 residues. The CDR3 sequence is CATSSDGSGAYEQYF. The CDR3 DNA is TGTGCCACCAGCAGCGACGGGTCAGGGGCGTACGAGCAGTACTTC.

The CDR3 spells CASSLQGAGELFF. CDR3 bases: TGTGCCAGCTCACTACAGGGCGCCGGGGAGCTGTTTTTT. This rearrangement joins TRBV18 to TRBJ2-2; D is possibly TRBD1 (6 bases). The V and J ends lost 4 bases and 6 bases respectively, with 9 bases between them. Germline loops: CDR1 KGHSH, CDR2 LQKENI. This CDR3 is built from 13 residues.